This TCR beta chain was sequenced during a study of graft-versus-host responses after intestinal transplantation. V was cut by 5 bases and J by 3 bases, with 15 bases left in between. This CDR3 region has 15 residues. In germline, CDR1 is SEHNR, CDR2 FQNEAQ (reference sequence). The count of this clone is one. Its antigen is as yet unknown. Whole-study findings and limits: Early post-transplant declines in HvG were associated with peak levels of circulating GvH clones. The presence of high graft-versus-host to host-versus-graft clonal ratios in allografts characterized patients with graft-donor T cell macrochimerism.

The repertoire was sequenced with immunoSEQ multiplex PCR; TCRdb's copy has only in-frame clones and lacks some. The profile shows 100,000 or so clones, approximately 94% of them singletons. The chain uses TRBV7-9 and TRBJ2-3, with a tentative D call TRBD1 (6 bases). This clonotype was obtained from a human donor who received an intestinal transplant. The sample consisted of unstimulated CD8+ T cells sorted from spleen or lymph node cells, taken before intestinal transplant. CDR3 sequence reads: CASSPAADRTDTQYF. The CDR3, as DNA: TGTGCCAGCAGCCCCGCTGCCGACAGGACAGATACGCAGTATTTT.